These T cell receptor beta chains were read from a single sample in a study of graft-versus-host responses after intestinal transplantation. These receptors are not linked to any known antigen. Sequencing used immunoSEQ multiplex PCR; TCRdb keeps in-frame clones, though not all of them. The sample shows approximately 99,000 clones, 85% to 95% of them seen only once. The material was unstimulated CD8+ T cells sorted from spleen or lymph node cells, obtained before transplant. The receptor source for this set is a human donor who was the organ donor for an intestinal transplant. CDR3s include the opening cysteine and the closing phenylalanine or tryptophan. The D gene is left open where the match is weak. The listing skips clone size in some rows; elsewhere it reads once, few, many or a size class.

>-|TRBJ2-7|TRBV6-5|TRBD1
CASSYGTGAYEQYF
TGTGCCAGCAGTTACGGGACAGGCGCCTACGAGCAGTACTTC
>-|TRBJ1-1|TRBV9|-
CASSMRRGRTEAFF
TGTGCCAGTAGTATGCGGCGGGGGAGGACTGAAGCTTTCTTT
>-|TRBJ1-2|TRBV27|-
CASSLQGSGYTF
TGTGCCAGCAGTCTACAGGGCTCTGGCTACACCTTC
>-|TRBJ2-4|TRBV10-3|-
CAISESTIQGFAKNIQYF
TGTGCCATCAGTGAGTCCACAATACAGGGATTTGCCAAAAACATTCAGTACTTC
>-|TRBJ1-4|TRBV28|TRBD1
CASSPFPGTGALPSGEKLFF
TGTGCCAGCAGTCCCTTTCCAGGGACAGGGGCCCTACCATCCGGTGAAAAACTGTTTTTT
>once|TRBJ2-7|TRBV30|-
CAWSRVLIHTYEQYF
TGTGCCTGGAGTCGGGTCCTTATCCATACCTACGAGCAGTACTTC
>few|TRBJ2-1|TRBV10-3|TRBD2
CAISESSGRINEQFF
TGTGCCATCAGTGAGTCTAGCGGGAGAATAAATGAGCAGTTCTTC
>-|TRBJ2-3|TRBV28|TRBD2
CASSLFTSGTSDTQYF
TGTGCCAGCAGTTTATTCACTAGCGGGACCTCAGATACGCAGTATTTT
>-|TRBJ2-7|TRBV7-2|TRBD2
CASSYPISGGPSYEQYF
TGTGCCAGCAGCTACCCAATTAGCGGGGGTCCATCCTACGAGCAGTACTTC
>-|TRBJ2-1|TRBV4-1|TRBD2
CASRDGASGRDEQFF
TGCGCCAGCAGGGACGGGGCTAGCGGGCGCGATGAGCAGTTCTTC
>-|TRBJ1-1|TRBV7-6|-
CASRAPDGKNTEAFF
TGTGCCAGCAGGGCTCCGGACGGGAAGAACACTGAAGCTTTCTTT
>-|TRBJ2-1|TRBV7-9|-
CASSLLLITSSYNEQFF
TGTGCCAGCAGCTTACTCCTCATAACAAGCTCCTACAATGAGCAGTTCTTC
>-|TRBJ2-3|TRBV4-1|-
CASSQVLGQGNTDTQYF
TGCGCCAGCAGCCAAGTTCTAGGCCAGGGGAACACAGATACGCAGTATTTT
>-|TRBJ2-7|TRBV28|TRBD1
CASSIRDSGYEQYF
TGTGCCAGCAGTATTAGGGACAGCGGATACGAGCAGTACTTC
>-|TRBJ2-7|TRBV27|TRBD2
CASSGTSGSYEQYF
TGTGCCAGCAGCGGGACTAGCGGCTCCTACGAGCAGTACTTC
>-|TRBJ2-1|TRBV19|TRBD2
CASTSTIAGELEGEQFF
TGTGCCAGTACTAGCACAATAGCGGGTGAATTAGAGGGTGAGCAGTTCTTC
>-|TRBJ1-2|TRBV4-1|TRBD1
CASSQDGQGAYGYTF
TGCGCCAGCAGCCAAGATGGCCAGGGGGCCTATGGCTACACCTTC
>few|TRBJ1-1|TRBV6-5|TRBD1
CASSYGTVNTEAFF
TGTGCCAGCAGTTACGGGACAGTGAACACTGAAGCTTTCTTT
>-|TRBJ1-2|TRBV23-1|TRBD1
CASSPGQGTYYGYTF
TGCGCCAGCAGCCCGGGACAGGGGACTTACTATGGCTACACCTTC
>-|TRBJ2-7|TRBV15|-
CATSRERKGVFEQYF
TGTGCCACCAGCAGAGAACGCAAGGGAGTGTTCGAGCAGTACTTC
>-|TRBJ2-3|TRBV28|-
CASSATTEGGGDYTDTQYF
TGTGCCAGCAGTGCGACGACCGAAGGCGGGGGCGATTACACAGATACGCAGTATTTT
>few|TRBJ1-6|TRBV5-6|-
CASGLARGTYSYNSPLHF
TGTGCCAGCGGTTTGGCGCGGGGTACCTACTCCTATAATTCACCCCTCCACTTT
>-|TRBJ1-2|TRBV5-5|-
CASSSEVGTLGEGYTF
TGTGCCAGCAGCTCCGAAGTCGGGACTCTAGGGGAAGGCTACACCTTC
>-|TRBJ2-5|TRBV29-1|TRBD1
CSVEGKGTGSETQYF
TGCAGCGTTGAAGGGAAAGGGACAGGGAGCGAGACCCAGTACTTC
>-|TRBJ2-5|TRBV27|-
CASSLGQAKETQYF
TGTGCCAGCAGTTTAGGGCAGGCTAAGGAGACCCAGTACTTC
>-|TRBJ2-1|TRBV12-5|TRBD1
CASGTLSDRENYNEQFF
TGTGCTAGTGGCACCCTAAGTGACAGGGAGAATTACAATGAGCAGTTCTTC
>-|TRBJ2-7|TRBV7-9|TRBD1
CASSSGQGDSYEQYF
TGTGCCAGCAGCTCCGGACAGGGGGACTCCTACGAGCAGTACTTC
>-|TRBJ1-6|TRBV2|-
CASSGAGTLNNSPLHF
TGTGCCAGCAGTGGTGCCGGGACACTGAATAATTCACCCCTCCACTTT
>-|TRBJ2-1|TRBV5-6|TRBD2
CASSVLRTSGNEQFF
TGTGCCAGCAGCGTACTTCGGACTAGCGGGAATGAGCAGTTCTTC
>-|TRBJ1-2|TRBV13|-
CASSLADYGYTF
TGTGCCAGCAGCTTGGCTGACTATGGCTACACCTTC
>-|TRBJ1-4|TRBV7-9|TRBD1
CASSVDRGSEKLFF
TGTGCCAGCAGCGTCGACAGGGGTAGTGAAAAACTGTTTTTT
>-|TRBJ2-7|TRBV13|TRBD2
CASSLGLLSGENEQYF
TGTGCCAGCAGCTTAGGCCTATTGAGCGGGGAAAACGAGCAGTACTTC
>once|TRBJ2-4|TRBV7-8|-
CAISQGPVAKNIQYF
TGTGCCATCTCACAGGGACCAGTAGCCAAAAACATTCAGTACTTC
>-|TRBJ2-7|TRBV11-2|TRBD2
CASSLVGGAEQYF
TGTGCCAGCAGCTTAGTCGGGGGGGCCGAGCAGTACTTC
>-|TRBJ2-3|TRBV2|-
CASSGGVGSPTDTQYF
TGTGCCAGCAGTGGGGGGGTAGGGAGTCCGACAGATACGCAGTATTTT